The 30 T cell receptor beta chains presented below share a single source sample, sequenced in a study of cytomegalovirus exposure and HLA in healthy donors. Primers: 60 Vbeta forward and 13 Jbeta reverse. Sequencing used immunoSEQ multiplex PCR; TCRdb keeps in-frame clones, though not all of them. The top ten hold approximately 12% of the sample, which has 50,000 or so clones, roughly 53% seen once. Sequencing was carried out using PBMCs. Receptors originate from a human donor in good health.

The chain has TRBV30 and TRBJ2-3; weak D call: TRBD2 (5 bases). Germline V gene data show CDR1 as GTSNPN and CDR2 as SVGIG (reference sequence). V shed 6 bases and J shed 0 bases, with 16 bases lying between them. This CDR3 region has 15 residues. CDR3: CACTIAIASTDTQYF. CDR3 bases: TGTGCCTGCACAATAGCGATTGCTAGCACAGATACGCAGTATTTT.

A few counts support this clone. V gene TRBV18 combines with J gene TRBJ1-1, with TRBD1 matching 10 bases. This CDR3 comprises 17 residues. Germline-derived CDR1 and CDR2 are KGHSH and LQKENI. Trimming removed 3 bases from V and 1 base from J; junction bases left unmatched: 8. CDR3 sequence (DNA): TGTGCCAGCTCACCGCGCCGGGACAGGGGTGCGAACACTGAAGCTTTCTTT. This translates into CASSPRRDRGANTEAFF.

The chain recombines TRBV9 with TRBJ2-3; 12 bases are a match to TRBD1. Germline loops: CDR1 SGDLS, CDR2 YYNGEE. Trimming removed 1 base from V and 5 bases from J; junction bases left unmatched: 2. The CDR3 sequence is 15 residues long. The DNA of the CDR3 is TGTGCCAGCAGCGTATGGGACAGGGGGCAAGATACGCAGTATTTT. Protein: CASSVWDRGQDTQYF.

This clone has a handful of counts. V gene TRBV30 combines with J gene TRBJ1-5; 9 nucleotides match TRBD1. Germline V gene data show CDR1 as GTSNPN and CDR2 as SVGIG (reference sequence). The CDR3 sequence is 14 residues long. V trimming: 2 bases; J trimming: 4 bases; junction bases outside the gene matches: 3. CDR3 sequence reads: CAWSTGGANQPQHF. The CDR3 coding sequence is TGTGCCTGGAGTACAGGGGGCGCGAATCAGCCCCAGCATTTT.

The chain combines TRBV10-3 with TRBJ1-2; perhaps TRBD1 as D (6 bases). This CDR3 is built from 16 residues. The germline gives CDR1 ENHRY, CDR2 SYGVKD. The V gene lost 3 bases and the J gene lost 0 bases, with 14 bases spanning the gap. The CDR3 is CAISDPGTSANYGYTF. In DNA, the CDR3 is TGTGCCATCAGTGATCCCGGGACATCCGCTAACTATGGCTACACCTTC.

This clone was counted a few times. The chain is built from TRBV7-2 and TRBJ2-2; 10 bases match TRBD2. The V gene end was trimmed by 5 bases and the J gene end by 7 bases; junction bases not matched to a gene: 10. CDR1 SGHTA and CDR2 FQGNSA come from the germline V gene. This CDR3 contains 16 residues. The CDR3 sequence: CASSPNLAGADGELFF. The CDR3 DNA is TGTGCCAGCAGCCCGAACCTAGCGGGGGCCGACGGGGAGCTGTTTTTT.

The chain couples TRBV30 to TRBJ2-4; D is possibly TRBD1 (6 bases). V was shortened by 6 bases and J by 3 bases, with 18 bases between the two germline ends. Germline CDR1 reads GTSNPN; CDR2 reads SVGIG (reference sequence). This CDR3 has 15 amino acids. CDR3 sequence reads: CACSFTGLGKNIQYF. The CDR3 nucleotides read TGTGCCTGTTCATTTACAGGGTTAGGCAAAAACATTCAGTACTTC.

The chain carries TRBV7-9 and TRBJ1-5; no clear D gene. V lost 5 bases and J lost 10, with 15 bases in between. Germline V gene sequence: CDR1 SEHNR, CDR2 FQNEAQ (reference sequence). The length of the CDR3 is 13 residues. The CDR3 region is CASSTDGRDPQHF. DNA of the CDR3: TGTGCCAGCAGCACGGACGGGAGAGATCCCCAGCATTTT.

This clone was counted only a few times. The CDR3 sequence is CASSTKTTDNTEAFF. The DNA for the CDR3 is TGTGCCAGTAGTACAAAAACGACAGACAACACTGAAGCTTTCTTT. The rearrangement uses TRBV19 and TRBJ1-1, with a weak D call TRBD1 (5 bases). Germline lookup yields CDR1 LNHDA and CDR2 SQIVND (reference sequence). The CDR3 sequence is 15 residues long. Trimming removed 4 bases from V and 2 bases from J, with 14 bases in between.

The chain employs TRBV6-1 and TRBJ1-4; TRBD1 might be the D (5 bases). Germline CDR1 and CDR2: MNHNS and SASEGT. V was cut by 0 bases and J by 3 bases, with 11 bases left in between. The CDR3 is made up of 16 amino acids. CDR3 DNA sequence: TGTGCCAGCAGTGAAGCGCTAGGGGCAGCTAATGAAAAACTGTTTTTT. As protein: CASSEALGAANEKLFF.

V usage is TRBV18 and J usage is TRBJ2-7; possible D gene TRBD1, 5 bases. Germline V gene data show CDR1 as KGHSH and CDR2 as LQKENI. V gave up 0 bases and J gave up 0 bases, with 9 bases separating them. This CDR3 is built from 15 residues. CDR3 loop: CASSPPGDGSYEQYF. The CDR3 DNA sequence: TGTGCCAGCTCACCACCAGGGGATGGCTCCTACGAGCAGTACTTC.

This CDR3 reads CASSSAGGAETQYF. The CDR3 nucleotides are TGCGCCAGCAGCTCGGCAGGGGGCGCAGAGACCCAGTACTTC. The chain recombines TRBV5-1 with TRBJ2-5; 8 bases are shared with TRBD1. The germline V gene has CDR1 SGHRS and CDR2 YFSETQ. The V segment lost 3 bases and the J segment 4 bases; nucleotides outside the gene matches: 5. The CDR3 totals 14 residues.

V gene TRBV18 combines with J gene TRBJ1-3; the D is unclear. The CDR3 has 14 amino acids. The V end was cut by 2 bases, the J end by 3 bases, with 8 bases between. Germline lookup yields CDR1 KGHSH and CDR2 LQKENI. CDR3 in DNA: TGTGCCAGCTCACCAGGCCCGGGTGGAAACACCATATATTTT. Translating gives CASSPGPGGNTIYF.

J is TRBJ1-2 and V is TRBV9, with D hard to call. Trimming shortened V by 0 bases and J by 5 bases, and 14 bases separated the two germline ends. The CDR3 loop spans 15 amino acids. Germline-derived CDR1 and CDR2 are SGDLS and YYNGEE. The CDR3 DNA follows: TGTGCCAGCAGCGTAGTGCGGACTGCCGAGTATGGCTACACCTTC. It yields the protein CASSVVRTAEYGYTF.

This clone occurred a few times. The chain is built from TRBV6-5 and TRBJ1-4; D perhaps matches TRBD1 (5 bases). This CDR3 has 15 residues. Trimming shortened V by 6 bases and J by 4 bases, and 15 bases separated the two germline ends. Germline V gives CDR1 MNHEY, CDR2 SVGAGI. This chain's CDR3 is CASRRLGLDNEKLFF. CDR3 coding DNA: TGTGCCAGCAGACGGCTGGGGCTCGATAATGAAAAACTGTTTTTT.

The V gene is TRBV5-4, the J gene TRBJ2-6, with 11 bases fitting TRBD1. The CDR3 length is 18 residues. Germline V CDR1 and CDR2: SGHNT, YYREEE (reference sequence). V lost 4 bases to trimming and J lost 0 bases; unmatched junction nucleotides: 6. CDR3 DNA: TGTGCCAGCAGCCCCGGACAGGGGGCTCCCTCTGGGGCCAACGTCCTGACTTTC. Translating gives CASSPGQGAPSGANVLTF.

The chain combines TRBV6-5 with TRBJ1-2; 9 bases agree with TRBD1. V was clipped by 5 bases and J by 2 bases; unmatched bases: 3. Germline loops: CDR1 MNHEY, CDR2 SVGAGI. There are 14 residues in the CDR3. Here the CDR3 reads CASSRGQGNYGYTF. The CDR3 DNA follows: TGTGCCAGCAGTAGGGGACAGGGAAACTATGGCTACACCTTC.

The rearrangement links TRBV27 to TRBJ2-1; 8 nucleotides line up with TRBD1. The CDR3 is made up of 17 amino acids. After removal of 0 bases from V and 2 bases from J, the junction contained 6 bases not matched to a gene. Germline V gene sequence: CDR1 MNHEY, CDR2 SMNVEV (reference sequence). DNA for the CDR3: TGTGCCAGCAGTTTATCAAGACAGGGGCCAGCCTACAATGAGCAGTTCTTC. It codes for CASSLSRQGPAYNEQFF.

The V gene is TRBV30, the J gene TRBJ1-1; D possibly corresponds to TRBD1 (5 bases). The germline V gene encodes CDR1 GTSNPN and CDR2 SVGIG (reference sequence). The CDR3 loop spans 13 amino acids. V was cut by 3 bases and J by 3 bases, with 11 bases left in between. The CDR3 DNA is TGTGCCTGGAGGCTTGGAGGGGACACTGAAGCTTTCTTT. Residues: CAWRLGGDTEAFF.

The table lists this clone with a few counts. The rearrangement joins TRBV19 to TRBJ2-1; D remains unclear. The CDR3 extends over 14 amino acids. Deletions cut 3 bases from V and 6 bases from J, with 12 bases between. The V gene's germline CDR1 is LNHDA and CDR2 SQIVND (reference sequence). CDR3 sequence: CASSIPWAGNEQFF. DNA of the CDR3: TGTGCCAGTAGTATCCCCTGGGCCGGCAATGAGCAGTTCTTC. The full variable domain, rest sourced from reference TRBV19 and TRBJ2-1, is DGGITQSPKYLFRKEGQNVTLSCEQNLNHDAMYWYRQDPGQGLRLIYYSQIVNDFQKGDIAEGYSVSREKKESFPLTVTSAQKNPTAFYLCASSIPWAGNEQFFGPGTRLTVL.

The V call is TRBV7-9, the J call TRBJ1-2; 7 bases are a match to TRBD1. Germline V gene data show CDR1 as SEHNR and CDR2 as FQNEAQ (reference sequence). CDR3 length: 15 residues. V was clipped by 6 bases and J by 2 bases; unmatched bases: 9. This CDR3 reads CASRRGQVNNYGYTF. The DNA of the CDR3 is TGTGCCAGCAGGCGCGGACAGGTTAACAACTATGGCTACACCTTC.

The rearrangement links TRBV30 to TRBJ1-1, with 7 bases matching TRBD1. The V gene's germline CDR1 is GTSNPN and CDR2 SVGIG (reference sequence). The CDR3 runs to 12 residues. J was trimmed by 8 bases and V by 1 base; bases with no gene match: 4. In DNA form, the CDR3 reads TGTGCCTGGAGTGCCCGGGACAGCGAAGCTTTCTTT. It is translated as CAWSARDSEAFF.

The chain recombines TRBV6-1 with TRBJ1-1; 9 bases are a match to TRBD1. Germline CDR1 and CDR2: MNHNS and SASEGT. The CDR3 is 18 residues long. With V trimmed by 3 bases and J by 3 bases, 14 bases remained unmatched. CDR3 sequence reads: CASSDPGTGLRWDTEAFF. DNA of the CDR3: TGTGCCAGCAGTGACCCCGGGACAGGGTTAAGGTGGGACACTGAAGCTTTCTTT.

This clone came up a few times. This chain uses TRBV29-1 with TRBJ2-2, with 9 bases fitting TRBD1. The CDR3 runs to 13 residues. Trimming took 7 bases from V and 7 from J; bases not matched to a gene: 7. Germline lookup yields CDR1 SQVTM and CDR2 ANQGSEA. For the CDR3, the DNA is TGCAGCGCCGGGACAGGGACGGGCGGGGAGCTGTTTTTT. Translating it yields CSAGTGTGGELFF.

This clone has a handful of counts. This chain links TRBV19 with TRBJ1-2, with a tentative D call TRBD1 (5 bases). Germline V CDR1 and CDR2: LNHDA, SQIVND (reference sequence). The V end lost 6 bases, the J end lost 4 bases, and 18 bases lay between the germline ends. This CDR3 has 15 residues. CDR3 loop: CASSPTPTAFYGYTF. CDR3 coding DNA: TGTGCCAGTAGCCCAACCCCGACAGCCTTCTATGGCTACACCTTC.

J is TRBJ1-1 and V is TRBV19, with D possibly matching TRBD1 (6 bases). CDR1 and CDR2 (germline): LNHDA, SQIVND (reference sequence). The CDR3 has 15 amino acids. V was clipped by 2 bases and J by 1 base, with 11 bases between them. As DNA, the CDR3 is TGTGCCAGTAGTATATTAGGACAGTCGAACACTGAAGCTTTCTTT. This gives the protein CASSILGQSNTEAFF.

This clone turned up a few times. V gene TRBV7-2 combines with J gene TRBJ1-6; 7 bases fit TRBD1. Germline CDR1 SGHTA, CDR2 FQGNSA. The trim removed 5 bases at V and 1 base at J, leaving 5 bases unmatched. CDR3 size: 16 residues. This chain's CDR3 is CASSGQAGSYNSPLHF. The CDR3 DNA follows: TGTGCCAGCAGCGGACAGGCTGGTTCCTATAATTCACCCCTCCACTTT.

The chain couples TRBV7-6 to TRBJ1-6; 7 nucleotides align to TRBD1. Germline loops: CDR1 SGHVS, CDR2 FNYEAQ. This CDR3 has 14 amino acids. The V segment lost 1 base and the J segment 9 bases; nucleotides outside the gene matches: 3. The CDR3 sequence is CASSLEGQSSPLHF. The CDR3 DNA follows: TGTGCCAGCAGCTTAGAGGGACAGAGTTCACCCCTCCACTTT.

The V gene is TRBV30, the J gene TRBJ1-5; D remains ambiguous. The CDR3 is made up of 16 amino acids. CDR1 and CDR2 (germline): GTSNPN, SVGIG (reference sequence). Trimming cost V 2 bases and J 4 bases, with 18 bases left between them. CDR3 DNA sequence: TGTGCCTGGAGTACGCCGGGAATATCAAAAAATCAGCCCCAGCATTTT. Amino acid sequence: CAWSTPGISKNQPQHF.

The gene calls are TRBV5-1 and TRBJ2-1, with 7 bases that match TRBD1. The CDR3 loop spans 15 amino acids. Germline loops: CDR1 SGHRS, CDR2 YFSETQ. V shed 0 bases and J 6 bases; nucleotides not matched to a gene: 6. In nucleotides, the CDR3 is TGCGCCAGCAGCTTGGTAGGGGGACAGATCAATGAGCAGTTCTTC. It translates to CASSLVGGQINEQFF.